These 3 T cell receptor beta chains came from one sample sequenced in a study of cytotoxic CD8 clonotypes in ibrutinib-treated CLL. Clones were read by immunoSEQ multiplex PCR, and TCRdb kept only the in-frame ones, dropping some. This sample has 200,000 to 250,000 clones; roughly 74% occur once, and the top ten carry 15%. The sample consisted of PBMCs, taken after 24 months of ibrutinib treatment. The receptors here all came from a human donor with chronic lymphocytic leukemia.

The V call is TRBV5-1, the J call TRBJ2-7; D might be TRBD2 (5 bases). Germline lookup yields CDR1 SGHRS and CDR2 YFSETQ. The CDR3 is 14 residues long. Trimming took off 5 bases at V and 5 bases at J, with 17 bases between the two ends. The CDR3 protein is CASRQKGLIDEQYF. The CDR3 region has the DNA TGCGCCAGCAGACAGAAAGGACTTATTGACGAGCAGTACTTC.

This clone was detected only once. J is TRBJ2-4 and V is TRBV28; 9 bases are shared with TRBD1. This CDR3 spans 14 amino acids. V was clipped by 4 bases and J by 7 bases; unmatched bases: 5. Germline V gene data show CDR1 as MDHEN and CDR2 as SYDVKM. In nucleotides, the CDR3 is TGTGCCAGCAGTTCGCCCGGACAGGGGAACATTCAGTACTTC. Translation gives CASSSPGQGNIQYF.

This clone came up a few times. J is TRBJ2-1 and V is TRBV27; no clear D gene. The germline V and J ends were trimmed by 6 bases and 8 bases, with 14 bases remaining between them. Germline CDR1 MNHEY, CDR2 SMNVEV (reference sequence). The CDR3 runs 13 residues. CDR3 coding DNA: TGTGCCAGCAGCCCCCAAGAGATCGATGAGCAGTTCTTC. Residues: CASSPQEIDEQFF.